The clone carrying this T cell receptor beta chain was counted a single time. Its specificity is not known. The record originates from a study of long-term antiretroviral therapy in people with HIV. Findings of the study overall: With ART, diversity went up but was still lower than in transplant donor controls.

The assay used was immunoSEQ (version v3.0), run at survey level. Sequencing efforts were directed toward 40,000-50,000 T-cell genomes per sample. Only in-frame clones appear in the TCRdb table, and some are missing; sequencing was by immunoSEQ multiplex PCR. The repertoire has around 21,000 clones, approximately 90% of them found once; the top ten carry 3.5%. Looked up from germline, CDR1 is SNHLY and CDR2 is FYNNEI. The CDR3 contains 12 residues. V was trimmed by 6 bases and J by 4 bases, leaving 7 bases between them. The material sequenced was unsorted PBMCs, taken 2.3 years after starting antiretroviral therapy. The TCR comes from a man between 60 and 70 years old with HIV. V usage is TRBV2 and J usage is TRBJ1-5, with no clear D. CDR3: CASRMLNQPQHF. In DNA, the CDR3 is TGTGCCAGCAGGATGTTGAATCAGCCCCAGCATTTT.